The 18 T cell receptor beta chains below all came from one sample that was sequenced in a study of response to subunit inactivated influenza vaccine. TCRdb reprocessed the RT-PCR reads via MiXCR and lists one record per CDR3 protein. The table shows 530,000 or so distinct CDR3 sequences, with around 11% occurring only once. This specimen was PBMCs from blood, taken on the day of vaccination. These receptors were taken from a man between 45 and 60 years old who received an inactivated influenza vaccine.

V usage is TRBV18 and J usage is TRBJ2-6, with TRBD1 as a possible D gene (5 bases). The CDR3 loop spans 12 amino acids. Germline V gene lookup returns CDR1 KGHSH and CDR2 LQKENI. Trimming pared 3 bases from V and 10 bases from J, leaving 7 bases between. The CDR3 nucleotides read TGTGCCAGCTCACCGGGGCAAAACGTCCTGACTTTC. It yields the protein CASSPGQNVLTF.

A few counts support this clonotype. The rearrangement joins TRBV12-3 or TRBV12-4 to TRBJ2-7; 7 bases map to TRBD1. V was clipped by 3 bases and J by 2 bases; unmatched bases: 4. This CDR3 comprises 14 residues. Here the CDR3 DNA reads TGTGCCAGCAGTTTTGAACAGGGGCCCTACGAGCAGTACTTC. It translates to CASSFEQGPYEQYF.

This clonotype was counted ten times or more. The rearrangement joins TRBV5-1 to TRBJ2-1; D is possibly TRBD1 (6 bases). Germline V gene sequence: CDR1 SGHRS, CDR2 YFSETQ. The CDR3 loop spans 15 amino acids. The V gene lost 2 bases and the J gene lost 4 bases, with 13 bases spanning the gap. The CDR3 nucleotides read TGCGCCAGCAGCTTTCAGGGGACGCTTTACAATGAGCAGTTCTTC. Protein sequence: CASSFQGTLYNEQFF.

This clonotype was picked up many times. The rearrangement links TRBV12-3 or TRBV12-4 to TRBJ1-5; 10 nucleotides match TRBD1. V lost 6 bases and J lost 0; bases outside the gene matches: 8. The CDR3 is made up of 17 amino acids. The CDR3 protein is CASRLRTGGFSNQPQHF. As DNA, the CDR3 is TGTGCCAGCAGGTTACGGACAGGGGGTTTTAGCAATCAGCCCCAGCATTTT.

This clonotype appeared a few times. The J gene is TRBJ2-5, the V gene TRBV11-2; 9 bases line up with TRBD2. Germline V gene sequence: CDR1 SGHAT, CDR2 FQNNGV. Unmatched junction bases numbered 8, after V lost 3 bases and J lost 3 bases. CDR3 length equals 16 residues. CDR3 protein: CASSLRGGGWEETQYF. The CDR3 DNA is TGTGCCAGCAGCTTGCGGGGGGGGGGATGGGAAGAGACCCAGTACTTC.

The chain joins TRBV12-3 or TRBV12-4 to TRBJ2-1; the match to TRBD2 covers 12 bases. V trimming: 6 bases; J trimming: 7 bases; junction bases outside the gene matches: 7. The CDR3 loop spans 15 amino acids. CDR3 loop: CASSIAGTSGNEQFF. DNA for the CDR3: TGTGCCAGCAGCATAGCGGGGACTAGCGGGAATGAGCAGTTCTTC.

The chain uses TRBV7-9 and TRBJ2-3; D is possibly TRBD2 (5 bases). Germline CDR1 SEHNR, CDR2 FQNEAQ (reference sequence). V shed 10 bases and J shed 4 bases, with 21 bases lying between them. This CDR3 region has 15 residues. Here the CDR3 DNA reads TGTGCCACCGGAGGAGCCCCTGCTTCCTCAGATACGCAGTATTTT. This encodes CATGGAPASSDTQYF.

This chain connects TRBV2 to TRBJ2-1; 9 bases match TRBD1. The CDR3 is 14 residues long. The junction had 4 bases not matched to a gene; V was cut back by 5 bases and J by 5 bases. Germline V gene data show CDR1 as SNHLY and CDR2 as FYNNEI. The CDR3 sequence is CASSPRDRDNEQFF. CDR3 DNA sequence: TGTGCCAGCAGTCCCCGGGACAGGGACAATGAGCAGTTCTTC.

This clonotype came up many times. This chain connects TRBV10-3 to TRBJ1-2; D not resolved. Germline V gives CDR1 ENHRY, CDR2 SYGVKD. V lost 0 bases and J 4 bases, leaving 9 bases between the germline ends. This CDR3 contains 14 residues. The CDR3: CAISESSKGYGYTF. As DNA, the CDR3 is TGTGCCATCAGTGAGTCAAGCAAGGGCTATGGCTACACCTTC.

This clonotype showed up just a few times. The chain is built from TRBV2 and TRBJ1-5; D might be TRBD1 (5 bases). Germline CDR1 SNHLY, CDR2 FYNNEI. The CDR3 covers 14 residues. The V end lost 6 bases, the J end lost 0 bases, and 9 bases lay between the germline ends. CDR3 bases: TGTGCCAGCAGGTACGGGGGTAGCAATCAGCCCCAGCATTTT. Its protein is CASRYGGSNQPQHF.

This chain uses TRBV20-1 with TRBJ1-2; 9 bases are shared with TRBD1. J was trimmed by 6 bases and V by 4 bases; bases with no gene match: 9. The CDR3 is made up of 14 amino acids. Germline V CDR1 and CDR2: DFQATT, SNEGSKA (reference sequence). The CDR3 DNA sequence: TGCAGTGCTACCCCCGGGACAGGGACAAATGGCTACACCTTC. It translates to CSATPGTGTNGYTF.

The genes are TRBV6-2 or TRBV6-3 and TRBJ2-5; the D gene is possibly TRBD1 (6 bases). The CDR3 is 14 residues long. Germline CDR1 is MNHEY and CDR2 is SVGEGT. Trimming stripped 6 bases from V and 1 base from J, with 12 bases between. The CDR3: CASSWGQTQETQYF. The CDR3 bases are TGTGCCAGCAGCTGGGGGCAGACCCAAGAGACCCAGTACTTC.

The rearrangement uses TRBV6-2 or TRBV6-3 and TRBJ2-7; weak D call: TRBD1 (6 bases). The CDR3 spans 16 residues. Germline lookup yields CDR1 MNHEY and CDR2 SVGEGT. The V gene lost 8 bases and the J gene lost 6 bases, with 26 bases spanning the gap. The CDR3 DNA follows: TGTGCCAGCCGGAACCAGGAGGACAGTATCAAAAGCGAGCAGTACTTC. This codes for CASRNQEDSIKSEQYF.

This clonotype was picked up many times. The chain links TRBV7-2 to TRBJ2-3; D gene uncertain. V lost 0 bases, J lost 5 bases, and 9 bases lay in between. Germline V CDR1 and CDR2: SGHTA, FQGNSA. The CDR3 runs 14 residues. DNA of the CDR3: TGTGCCAGCAGCTTAGCAATCCTGGGAGATACGCAGTATTTT. It specifies CASSLAILGDTQYF.

This clonotype occurred a few times. The chain uses TRBV11-2 and TRBJ2-1; 13 bases map to TRBD2. V shed 0 bases and J 0 bases; nucleotides not matched to a gene: 8. The CDR3 is made up of 20 amino acids. Germline assignment: CDR1 SGHAT and CDR2 FQNNGV. CDR3 sequence: CASSLDGTSGTLSSYNEQFF. In DNA, the CDR3 is TGTGCCAGCAGCTTAGATGGGACTAGCGGGACCCTCAGCTCCTACAATGAGCAGTTCTTC.

The chain joins TRBV10-3 to TRBJ2-7, with 8 bases identical to TRBD2. After removal of 10 bases from V and 4 bases from J, the junction contained 6 bases not matched to a gene. This CDR3 comprises 12 residues. Germline loops: CDR1 ENHRY, CDR2 SYGVKD. This chain's CDR3 is CATREGLYEQYF. The CDR3 region has the DNA TGTGCCACACGGGAGGGATTATACGAGCAGTACTTC.

The chain links TRBV30 to TRBJ2-7, with 9 bases lining up with TRBD2. Germline V gives CDR1 GTSNPN, CDR2 SVGIG (reference sequence). The trim removed 6 bases at V and 2 bases at J, leaving 5 bases unmatched. The CDR3 runs to 13 residues. The CDR3 DNA is TGTGCCTGCCACCCTAGCGGGGCCTACGAGCAGTACTTC. Translating gives CACHPSGAYEQYF.

This chain uses TRBV24-1 with TRBJ2-5, with unresolved D. V lost 1 base, J lost 2 bases, and 7 bases lay in between. CDR3 length equals 14 residues. Germline CDR1 is KGHDR and CDR2 is SFDVKD. The CDR3 loop reads CATSDLTRQETQYF. The CDR3 bases are TGTGCCACCAGTGATTTAACTCGACAAGAGACCCAGTACTTC.